The TCR beta chain under discussion was sequenced for a study of CD8+CD57+ T cells in acquired aplastic anemia. As for the study in general: CD4+ cells from healthy donors averaged around 10 million reads.

This clonotype has ten or more counts. Its specificity is unknown. Study-level points and caveats: Between patients and controls, twenty-nine CD8+ CDR3 sequences were found in common.

For CDR3 and TCR beta VDJ profiling, genomic DNA was the template used. TCRdb called the reads again in MiXCR, with one record for every CDR3 protein. The sample lists 95,000 to 120,000 distinct CDR3 sequences; around half were seen once. The TCR sequence derives from a human donor in good health, serving as a control. Sequencing was done on a sample of sorted CD4+, CD8+, or CD8+CD57+ T cells (not recorded which) from PBMCs.

The chain's CDR3 is CASSPWTGDSNQPQHF. The CDR3, as DNA: TGTGCCAGCAGCCCCTGGACAGGGGATAGCAATCAGCCCCAGCATTTT. This sequence joins TRBV7-8 and TRBJ1-5; 9 nucleotides line up with TRBD1. The CDR3 is 16 amino acids. CDR1 SGHVS and CDR2 FQNEAQ come from the germline V gene. V trimming: 5 bases; J trimming: 0 bases; junction bases outside the gene matches: 5.